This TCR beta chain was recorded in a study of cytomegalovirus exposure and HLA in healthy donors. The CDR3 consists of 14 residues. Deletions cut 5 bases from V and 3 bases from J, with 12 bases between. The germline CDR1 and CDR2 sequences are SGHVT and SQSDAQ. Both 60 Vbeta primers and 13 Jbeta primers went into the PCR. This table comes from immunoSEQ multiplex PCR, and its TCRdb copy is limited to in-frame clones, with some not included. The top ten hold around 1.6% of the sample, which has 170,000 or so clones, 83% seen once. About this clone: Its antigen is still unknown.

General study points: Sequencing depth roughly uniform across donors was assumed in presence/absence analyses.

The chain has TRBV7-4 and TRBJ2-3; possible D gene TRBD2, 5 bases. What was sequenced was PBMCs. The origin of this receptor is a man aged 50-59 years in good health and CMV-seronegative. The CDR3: CASSLLRRTDTQYF. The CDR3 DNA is TGTGCCAGCAGCCTCCTTAGGAGGACAGATACGCAGTATTTT.